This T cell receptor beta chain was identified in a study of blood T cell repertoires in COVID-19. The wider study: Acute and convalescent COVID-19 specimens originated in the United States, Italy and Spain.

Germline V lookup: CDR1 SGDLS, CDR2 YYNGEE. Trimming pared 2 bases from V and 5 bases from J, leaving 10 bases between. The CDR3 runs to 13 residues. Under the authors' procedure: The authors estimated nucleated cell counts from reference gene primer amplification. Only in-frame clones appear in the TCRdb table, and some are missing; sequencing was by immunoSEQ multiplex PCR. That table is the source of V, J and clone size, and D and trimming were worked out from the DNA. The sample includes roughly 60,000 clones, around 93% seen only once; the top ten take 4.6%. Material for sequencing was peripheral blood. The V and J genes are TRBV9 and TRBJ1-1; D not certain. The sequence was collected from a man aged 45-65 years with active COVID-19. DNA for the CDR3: TGTGCCAGCAGCGTTTGGGCTTGGACTGAAGCTTTCTTT. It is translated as CASSVWAWTEAFF.